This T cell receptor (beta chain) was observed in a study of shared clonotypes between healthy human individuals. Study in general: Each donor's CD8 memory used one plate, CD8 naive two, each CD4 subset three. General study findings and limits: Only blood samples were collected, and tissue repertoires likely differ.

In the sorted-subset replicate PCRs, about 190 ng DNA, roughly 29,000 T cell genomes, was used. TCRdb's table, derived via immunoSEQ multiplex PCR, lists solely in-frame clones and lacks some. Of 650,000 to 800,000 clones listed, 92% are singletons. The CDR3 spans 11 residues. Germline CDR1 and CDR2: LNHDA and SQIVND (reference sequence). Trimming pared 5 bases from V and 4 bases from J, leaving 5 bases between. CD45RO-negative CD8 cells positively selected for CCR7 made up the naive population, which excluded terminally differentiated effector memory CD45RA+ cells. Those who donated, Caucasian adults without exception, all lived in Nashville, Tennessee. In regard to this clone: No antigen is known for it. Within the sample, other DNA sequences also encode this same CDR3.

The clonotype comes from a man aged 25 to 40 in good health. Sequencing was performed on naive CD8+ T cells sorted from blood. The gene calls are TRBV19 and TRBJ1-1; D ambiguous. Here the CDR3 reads CASSSGTEAFF. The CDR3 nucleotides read TGTGCCAGTAGTTCTGGCACTGAAGCTTTCTTT.